This T cell receptor (beta chain) was sequenced in a study of OX40 agonist ivuxolimab in advanced cancers. Overall study context: Dose-escalation subjects each had hepatocellular carcinoma, melanoma, renal cell or head and neck cancer. Study observations and caveats: CD4+ and CD8+ T cells in blood underwent clonal expansion by week 6 at 0.1 to 3.0 mg/kg. Compared with CD4+, CD8+ T cells on average had more expanded clones. Also present in some nonresponders was a low level of normalized T-cell clonal expansion.

The germline V gene encodes CDR1 SGHDT and CDR2 YYEEEE. The CDR3 contains 12 residues. Trimming took 2 bases from V and 7 from J, leaving 7 bases between them. About this clone: The antigen is not known.

This table comes from immunoSEQ multiplex PCR, and its TCRdb copy is limited to in-frame clones, with some not included. The sample has more than 50,000 clones; about 88% are singletons. This specimen consisted of CD4+ or CD8+ T cells sorted from blood, obtained in a trial of the OX40 agonist ivuxolimab. The sequence was collected from an adult with an advanced solid tumor such as melanoma, head and neck, liver or kidney cancer. The gene calls are TRBV5-6 and TRBJ2-1, with D unresolved. The CDR3 sequence is CASSFSVNEQFF. For the CDR3, the DNA is TGTGCCAGCAGCTTCTCAGTAAATGAGCAGTTCTTC.